One sample yielded the 32 T cell receptor beta chains listed below, sequenced in a study of blood T cell repertoires in COVID-19. TCRdb keeps only in-frame clones here, not all; method: immunoSEQ multiplex PCR. The sample lists about 200,000 clones; roughly four fifths were seen once. Sequencing was done on a sample of peripheral blood. The receptors derive from a human donor with acute or convalescent COVID-19. The donor label of this sample is uncertain.

The V and J genes are TRBV30 and TRBJ2-3; D not resolved. Looked up from germline, CDR1 is GTSNPN and CDR2 is SVGIG (reference sequence). Trimming left V 5 bases short and J 3 bases short, with 18 bases between. This CDR3 has 15 amino acids. The CDR3 protein is CAWAAFGTRTDTQYF. CDR3 DNA sequence: TGTGCCTGGGCTGCGTTCGGTACGAGGACAGATACGCAGTATTTT. Full variable domain (missing parts from reference TRBV30 and TRBJ2-3): SQTIHQWPATLVQPVGSPLSLECTVEGTSNPNLYWYRQAAGRGLQLLFYSVGIGQISSEVPQNLSASRPQDRQFILSSKKLLLSDSGFYLCAWAAFGTRTDTQYFGPGTRLTVL.

The chain carries TRBV30 and TRBJ2-7, with 7 positions matching TRBD1. CDR1 is GTSNPN and CDR2 is SVGIG in the germline V gene (reference sequence). V lost 0 bases to trimming and J lost 0 bases; unmatched junction nucleotides: 5. CDR3 length: 15 residues. The CDR3 region has the DNA TGTGCCTGGAGTGTAAAAGGGACAGCCTCCTACGAGCAGTACTTC. Amino acid sequence: CAWSVKGTASYEQYF.

This chain uses TRBV6-2 or TRBV6-3 with TRBJ2-1, with 7 bases that match TRBD2. J gave up 8 bases and V 4 bases, and 11 bases lay outside the gene matches. The CDR3 has 15 amino acids. From germline, CDR1 is MNHEY and CDR2 SVGEGT. The CDR3 is CASSSPRTSRDEQFF. For the CDR3, the DNA is TGTGCCAGCAGTTCCCCCCGGACTAGTCGCGATGAGCAGTTCTTC.

The chain joins TRBV18 to TRBJ2-3; D unresolved. Trimming removed 3 bases at V and 0 bases at J, with 4 bases between. There are 13 residues in the CDR3. Looked up from germline, CDR1 is KGHSH and CDR2 is LQKENI. The CDR3 reads CASSPPSTDTQYF. The CDR3 bases are TGTGCCAGCTCACCCCCTAGCACAGATACGCAGTATTTT. The entire variable domain, with the rest obtained from reference TRBV18 and TRBJ2-3, is as follows: NAGVMQNPRHLVRRRGQEARLRCSPMKGHSHVYWYRQLPEEGLKFMVYLQKENIIDESGMPKERFSAEFPKEGPSILRIQQVVRGDSAAYFCASSPPSTDTQYFGPGTRLTVL.

The rearrangement uses TRBV5-1 and TRBJ2-1; 8 positions agree with TRBD1. Trimming cost V 2 bases and J 7 bases; bases outside gene matches: 5. Germline V gene sequence: CDR1 SGHRS, CDR2 YFSETQ. The CDR3 loop spans 14 amino acids. The DNA for the CDR3 is TGCGCCAGCAGCTTCGGACAGGGTTTAAATGAGCAGTTCTTC. Translating it yields CASSFGQGLNEQFF.

This clone appeared once. CDR3 in amino acids: CASSLGFRDSPYEQYF. In DNA, the CDR3 is TGCGCCAGCAGCTTGGGCTTCCGGGACAGCCCTTACGAGCAGTACTTC. V and J are TRBV5-1 and TRBJ2-7; 7 bases are shared with TRBD1. Trimming removed 0 bases from V and 4 bases from J; junction bases left unmatched: 10. From germline, CDR1 is SGHRS and CDR2 YFSETQ. This CDR3 spans 16 amino acids.

This clone has just one count. V and J are TRBV19 and TRBJ2-7, with D maybe TRBD2 (6 bases). CDR1 and CDR2 from the germline V gene are LNHDA and SQIVND (reference sequence). This CDR3 is built from 13 residues. Trimming left V 2 bases short and J 10 bases short, with 15 bases between. The CDR3 region is CASSIRPGARQYF. CDR3 sequence (DNA): TGTGCCAGTAGTATACGCCCGGGAGCCCGACAGTACTTC.

The chain combines TRBV6-6 with TRBJ1-2, with a possible D match to TRBD1 (6 bases). In germline, CDR1 is MNHNY, CDR2 SVGAGI (reference sequence). V lost 10 bases and J lost 6, with 15 bases in between. The CDR3 sequence is 12 residues long. The CDR3: CATDSGQHGYTF. In DNA, the CDR3 is TGTGCCACCGATTCAGGACAGCATGGCTACACCTTC.

The chain couples TRBV5-1 to TRBJ1-6, with D maybe TRBD1 (6 bases). The ends were cut back, 7 bases at V and 7 bases at J, with 9 bases in the middle. CDR3 length equals 12 residues. Germline lookup yields CDR1 SGHRS and CDR2 YFSETQ. The CDR3 DNA is TGCGCCAGCTCCACAGGGAATTCACCCCTCCACTTT. It encodes CASSTGNSPLHF.

In this sample, this clone turned up a few times. The chain has TRBV12-1 and TRBJ1-4; the DNA was not used to check the table's D call, TRBD1. TRBV12-1 is a recognized pseudogene. The CDR3 runs 15 residues. DNA for the CDR3: TGTGCCAGCAGCTTCAAACAGGGGGTGGATGAAAAACTGTTTTTT. As protein: CASSFKQGVDEKLFF.

The gene calls are TRBV3-1 (or the pseudogene TRBV3-2) and TRBJ2-5; the D gene is possibly TRBD1 (6 bases). Per the germline V gene, CDR1 is LGHDT and CDR2 is YNNKEL (reference sequence). The CDR3 is 15 residues long. V was clipped by 6 bases and J by 2 bases, with 16 bases between them. The CDR3 protein is CASRQSKDRQETQYF. Written as DNA, the CDR3 is TGTGCCAGCAGACAATCCAAGGACAGACAAGAGACCCAGTACTTC.

The genes are TRBV7-8 and TRBJ2-7; TRBD1 might be the D (6 bases). The V end lost 4 bases, the J end lost 4 bases, and 8 bases lay between the germline ends. The CDR3 sequence is 12 residues long. From germline, CDR1 is SGHVS and CDR2 FQNEAQ. The CDR3 bases are TGTGCCAGCAGCTCACAGGGTTACGAGCAGTACTTC. Encoded protein: CASSSQGYEQYF.

This clone was found a few times. This sequence joins TRBV2 and TRBJ1-2; 11 bases agree with TRBD1. CDR1 and CDR2 from the germline V gene are SNHLY and FYNNEI. The CDR3 length is 15 residues. V shed 3 bases, J shed 2 bases, and the junction held 2 bases outside the gene matches. CDR3 region: CASSDGQGANYGYTF. CDR3 sequence (DNA): TGTGCCAGCAGTGACGGACAGGGGGCGAACTATGGCTACACCTTC.

The gene calls are TRBV25-1 and TRBJ1-2; 8 bases fit TRBD1. Germline V lookup: CDR1 MGHDK, CDR2 SYGVNS. This CDR3 has 14 residues. V gave up 6 bases and J gave up 7 bases; unmatched junction bases: 10. CDR3: CASRQTGAFGGYTF. CDR3 DNA: TGTGCCAGCAGACAGACAGGGGCTTTCGGTGGCTACACCTTC.

Remarks on this clone: Different DNA sequences within this sample yield the same CDR3. The V gene is TRBV7-3, the J gene TRBJ1-1; D is uncertain. Trimming left V 5 bases short and J 0 bases short, with 7 bases between. Germline CDR1 is SGHTA and CDR2 is FQGTGA. This CDR3 has 13 amino acids. CDR3 amino acids: CASSLQLNTEAFF. The CDR3 bases are TGTGCCAGCAGCCTACAGCTGAACACTGAAGCTTTCTTT.

This clone has only a few counts. The chain recombines TRBV4-3 with TRBJ2-1, with 9 bases matching TRBD2. Germline assignment: CDR1 LGHNA and CDR2 YSLEER. This CDR3 region has 17 residues. V lost 0 bases to trimming and J lost 7 bases; unmatched junction nucleotides: 10. CDR3 DNA sequence: TGCGCCAGCAGCCAAGAAGATCTCGGACTAGCGAGAAATGAGCAGTTCTTC. Residues: CASSQEDLGLARNEQFF.

This rearrangement joins TRBV7-9 to TRBJ2-7; TRBD2 is a possible D gene (5 bases). This CDR3 is 14 amino acids long. V was pared by 5 bases and J by 5 bases, with 16 bases between. In germline, CDR1 is SEHNR, CDR2 FQNEAQ (reference sequence). CDR3 sequence reads: CASSTRTGGDEQYF. CDR3 DNA: TGTGCCAGCAGCACCCGGACTGGTGGAGACGAGCAGTACTTC.

This clone is a singleton in its sample. The chain joins TRBV27 to TRBJ1-6; the D gene is possibly TRBD1 (5 bases). This CDR3 spans 17 amino acids. The V gene's germline CDR1 is MNHEY and CDR2 SMNVEV (reference sequence). V was pared by 3 bases and J by 1 base, with 13 bases between. In DNA, the CDR3 is TGTGCCAGCAGTTTCAAGGGCGGGGGGTCCTATAATTCACCCCTCCACTTT. Its protein is CASSFKGGGSYNSPLHF.

Only a few counts were recorded for this clone. The rearrangement joins TRBV3-1 (or the pseudogene TRBV3-2) to TRBJ2-7; 8 positions agree with TRBD2. The germline gives CDR1 LGHDT, CDR2 YNNKEL (reference sequence). The CDR3 covers 14 residues. The V segment lost 2 bases and the J segment 7 bases; nucleotides outside the gene matches: 7. The CDR3 is CASSQIAGLREQYF. Written as DNA, the CDR3 is TGTGCCAGCAGCCAAATAGCGGGACTTAGGGAGCAGTACTTC.

The rearrangement links TRBV7-3 to TRBJ2-3, with TRBD1 identical over 8 bases. CDR3 length equals 14 residues. The V and J ends lost 5 bases and 1 base, in that order; junction bases with no gene match: 2. CDR1 and CDR2 from the germline V gene are SGHTA and FQGTGA. The CDR3 here is CASSQDRGTDTQYF. The DNA for the CDR3 is TGTGCCAGCAGCCAGGACAGGGGCACAGATACGCAGTATTTT.

The J gene is TRBJ1-1, the V gene TRBV9; D may be TRBD1 (6 bases). Between the trimmed V and J ends, which lost 0 bases and 4 bases, there was a span of 10 bases. Germline-derived CDR1 and CDR2 are SGDLS and YYNGEE. The CDR3 is 14 amino acids. CDR3 amino acids: CASSVGADSTEAFF. CDR3 DNA: TGTGCCAGCAGCGTAGGGGCGGACAGCACTGAAGCTTTCTTT.

The CDR3 here is CASSPRDRGFNEQFF. CDR3 DNA sequence: TGTGCCAGCAGCCCCCGGGACAGGGGATTCAATGAGCAGTTCTTC. The rearrangement links TRBV6-6 to TRBJ2-1; 10 bases are a match to TRBD1. The J segment lost 6 bases and the V segment lost 6 bases, leaving 8 bases of the junction unmatched. There are 15 residues in the CDR3. Germline V gives CDR1 MNHNY, CDR2 SVGAGI (reference sequence).

This CDR3 is CASSQLVFAYNEQFF. The CDR3 nucleotides read TGTGCCAGCAGCCAACTCGTCTTCGCCTACAATGAGCAGTTCTTC. The V and J genes are TRBV7-9 and TRBJ2-1, with unresolved D. This CDR3 is 15 amino acids long. Trimming took 5 bases from V and 2 from J, leaving 13 bases between them. Per germline, CDR1 SEHNR and CDR2 FQNEAQ (reference sequence). Together with reference TRBV7-9 and TRBJ2-1, the CDR3 gives the full variable domain: DTGVSQNPRHKITKRGQNVTFRCDPISEHNRLYWYRQTLGQGPEFLTYFQNEAQLEKSRLLSDRFSAERPKGSFSTLEIQRTEQGDSAMYLCASSQLVFAYNEQFFGPGTRLTVL.

The chain combines TRBV12-3 or TRBV12-4 with TRBJ2-5; unclear D gene. V dropped 2 bases and J dropped 4 bases, with 5 bases sitting between them. The CDR3 length is 12 residues. The CDR3 loop is CASSLSIETQYF. CDR3 in DNA: TGTGCCAGCAGTTTATCCATAGAGACCCAGTACTTC.

The rearrangement joins TRBV28 to TRBJ2-2; TRBD1 aligns across 7 bases. The V and J ends lost 8 bases and 4 bases, in that order; junction bases with no gene match: 4. This CDR3 has 13 residues. CDR1 is MDHEN and CDR2 is SYDVKM in the germline V gene. CDR3 coding DNA: TGTGCCAGCTTCGGACAGGCCACCGGGGAGCTGTTTTTT. As protein: CASFGQATGELFF.

The V and J genes are TRBV7-9 and TRBJ2-3; maybe TRBD1 (6 bases). Germline V gene lookup returns CDR1 SEHNR and CDR2 FQNEAQ (reference sequence). CDR3 length: 15 amino acids. Trimming shortened V by 4 bases and J by 2 bases, and 13 bases separated the two germline ends. CDR3 protein: CASSSTGSNTDTQYF. The CDR3, as DNA: TGTGCCAGCAGCTCCACAGGGTCAAACACAGATACGCAGTATTTT.

The chain carries TRBV5-1 and TRBJ2-7, with 13 bases identical to TRBD2. Trimming removed 4 bases from V and 3 bases from J; junction bases left unmatched: 4. The CDR3 runs 15 residues. Per the germline V gene, CDR1 is SGHRS and CDR2 is YFSETQ. The CDR3 DNA is TGCGCCAGCAGCCTCGGACTAGCGGGAGACTACGAGCAGTACTTC. Protein sequence: CASSLGLAGDYEQYF.

This clone was seen a few times. The chain recombines TRBV7-9 with TRBJ2-2; tentatively, D is TRBD2 (5 bases). The CDR3 contains 16 residues. V was pared by 2 bases and J by 0 bases, with 10 bases between. Germline values: CDR1 SEHNR, CDR2 FQNEAQ (reference sequence). CDR3 in amino acids: CASSLFLAPNTGELFF. As DNA, the CDR3 is TGTGCCAGCAGCTTATTCCTAGCCCCGAACACCGGGGAGCTGTTTTTT.

This chain uses TRBV13 with TRBJ1-1; TRBD1 matches 7 bases. CDR1 is PRHDT, CDR2 FYEKMQ, per germline (reference sequence). This CDR3 region has 16 residues. J lost 8 bases, V lost 5 bases, and 17 bases had no gene match. CDR3 amino acids: CASSPPEGAGHSEAFF. For the CDR3, the DNA is TGTGCCAGCAGCCCACCCGAGGGGGCCGGGCACTCCGAAGCTTTCTTT.

A single count supports this clone. This chain links TRBV7-9 with TRBJ1-6, with D possibly being TRBD1 (6 bases). This CDR3 has 14 amino acids. Germline-derived CDR1 and CDR2 are SEHNR and FQNEAQ (reference sequence). V was cut by 5 bases and J by 7 bases, with 12 bases left in between. The CDR3 is CASSRRQENSPLHF. DNA of the CDR3: TGTGCCAGCAGCCGCAGACAGGAGAATTCACCCCTCCACTTT.

The V gene is TRBV28, the J gene TRBJ1-2; TRBD1 is a possible D gene (6 bases). The CDR3 is 15 amino acids. Germline V gene data show CDR1 as MDHEN and CDR2 as SYDVKM. V shed 5 bases and J shed 2 bases, with 15 bases lying between them. The CDR3 bases are TGTGCCAGCAGTCCCGCCGGACAGCTGAACTATGGCTACACCTTC. This sequence encodes CASSPAGQLNYGYTF.

The chain is built from TRBV5-5 and TRBJ1-6; D is ambiguous. CDR3 length equals 17 residues. The germline gives CDR1 SGHKS, CDR2 YYEKEE (reference sequence). V was pared by 0 bases and J by 7 bases, with 17 bases between. The CDR3 coding sequence is TGTGCCAGCAGCTTGGTGGGGTCCGGGAATCGGAATTCACCCCTCCACTTT. As protein: CASSLVGSGNRNSPLHF. Full variable domain (outside the CDR3, taken from reference TRBV5-5 and TRBJ1-6): DAGVTQSPTHLIKTRGQQVTLRCSPISGHKSVSWYQQVLGQGPQFIFQYYEKEERGRGNFPDRFSARQFPNYSSELNVNALLLGDSALYLCASSLVGSGNRNSPLHFGNGTRLTVT.